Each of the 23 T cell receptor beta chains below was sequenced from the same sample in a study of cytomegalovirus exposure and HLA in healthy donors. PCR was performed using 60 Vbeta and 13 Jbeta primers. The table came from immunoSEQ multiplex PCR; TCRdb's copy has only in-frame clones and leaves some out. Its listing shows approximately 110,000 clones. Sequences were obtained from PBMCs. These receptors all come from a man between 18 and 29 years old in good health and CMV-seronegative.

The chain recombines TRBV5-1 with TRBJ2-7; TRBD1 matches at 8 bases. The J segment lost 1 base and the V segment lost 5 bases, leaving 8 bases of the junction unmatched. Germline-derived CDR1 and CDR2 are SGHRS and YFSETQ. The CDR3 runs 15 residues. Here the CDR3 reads CASRRQGLRSYEQYF. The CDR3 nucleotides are TGCGCCAGCAGGAGACAGGGGTTACGGTCCTACGAGCAGTACTTC.

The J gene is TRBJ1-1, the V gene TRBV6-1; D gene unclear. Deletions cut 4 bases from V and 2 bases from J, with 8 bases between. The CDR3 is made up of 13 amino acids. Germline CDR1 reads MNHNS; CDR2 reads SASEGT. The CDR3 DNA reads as TGTGCCAGCAGTGGCTCCAGAAACACTGAAGCTTTCTTT. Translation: CASSGSRNTEAFF.

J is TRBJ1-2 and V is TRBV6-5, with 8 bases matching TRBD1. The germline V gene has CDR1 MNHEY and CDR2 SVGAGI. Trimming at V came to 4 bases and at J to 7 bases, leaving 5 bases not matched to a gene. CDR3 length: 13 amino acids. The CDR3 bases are TGTGCCAGCAGTTGGGACAGGAGCAGTGGCTACACCTTC. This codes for CASSWDRSSGYTF.

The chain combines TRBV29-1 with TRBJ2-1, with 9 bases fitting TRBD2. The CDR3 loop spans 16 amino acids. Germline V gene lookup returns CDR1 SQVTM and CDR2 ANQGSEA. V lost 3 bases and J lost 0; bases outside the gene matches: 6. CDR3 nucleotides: TGCAGCGTTGAGGTCTATAGCGGGAGCTCCTACAATGAGCAGTTCTTC. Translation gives CSVEVYSGSSYNEQFF.

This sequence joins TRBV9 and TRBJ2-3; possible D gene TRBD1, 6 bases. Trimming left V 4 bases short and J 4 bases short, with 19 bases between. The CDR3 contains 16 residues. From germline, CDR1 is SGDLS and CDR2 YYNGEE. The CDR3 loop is CASSFAPRTAADTQYF. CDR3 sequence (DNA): TGTGCCAGCAGCTTCGCGCCTCGGACAGCAGCAGATACGCAGTATTTT.

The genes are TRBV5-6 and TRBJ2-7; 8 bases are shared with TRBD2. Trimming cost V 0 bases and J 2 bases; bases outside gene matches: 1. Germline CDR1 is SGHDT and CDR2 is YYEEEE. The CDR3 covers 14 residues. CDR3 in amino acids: CASSLVSGTYEQYF. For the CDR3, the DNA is TGTGCCAGCAGCTTGGTTAGCGGGACCTACGAGCAGTACTTC.

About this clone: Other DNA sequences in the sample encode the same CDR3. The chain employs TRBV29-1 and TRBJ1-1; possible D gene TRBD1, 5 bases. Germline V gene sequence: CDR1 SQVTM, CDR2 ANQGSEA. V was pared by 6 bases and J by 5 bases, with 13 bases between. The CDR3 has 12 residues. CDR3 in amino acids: CSVGGRGTEAFF. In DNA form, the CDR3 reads TGCAGCGTCGGCGGAAGGGGAACTGAAGCTTTCTTT. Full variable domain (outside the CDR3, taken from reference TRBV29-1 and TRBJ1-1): SAVISQKPSRDICQRGTSLTIQCQVDSQVTMMFWYRQQPGQSLTLIATANQGSEATYESGFVIDKFPISRPNLTFSTLTVSNMSPEDSSIYLCSVGGRGTEAFFGQGTRLTVV.

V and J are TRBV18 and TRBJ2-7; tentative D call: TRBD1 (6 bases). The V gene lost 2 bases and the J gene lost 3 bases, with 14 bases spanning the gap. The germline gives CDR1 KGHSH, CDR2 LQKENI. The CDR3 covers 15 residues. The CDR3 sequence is CASSPNTGQSYEQYF. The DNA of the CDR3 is TGTGCCAGCTCACCAAACACTGGACAGAGCTACGAGCAGTACTTC.

The CDR3 nucleotides read TGTGCCAGCAGTTTACACCGCAGGGACTATCGTCGGGAGCAGTACTTC. Translating it yields CASSLHRRDYRREQYF. The chain has TRBV28 and TRBJ2-7; 7 bases fit TRBD2. Germline-derived CDR1 and CDR2 are MDHEN and SYDVKM. The CDR3 contains 16 residues. V gave up 2 bases and J gave up 7 bases; unmatched junction bases: 14.

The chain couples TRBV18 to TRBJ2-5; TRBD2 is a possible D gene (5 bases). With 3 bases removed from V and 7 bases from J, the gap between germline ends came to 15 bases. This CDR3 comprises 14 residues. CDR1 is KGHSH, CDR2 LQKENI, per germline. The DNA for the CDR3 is TGTGCCAGCTCACCCCCTGGGAGAAAAGGGACCCAGTACTTC. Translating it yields CASSPPGRKGTQYF.

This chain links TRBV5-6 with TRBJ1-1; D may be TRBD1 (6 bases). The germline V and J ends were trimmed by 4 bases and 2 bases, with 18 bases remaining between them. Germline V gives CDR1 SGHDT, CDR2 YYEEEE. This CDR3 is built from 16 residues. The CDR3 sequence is CASSKETGLRNTEAFF. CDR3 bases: TGTGCCAGCAGCAAGGAGACAGGCCTTCGAAACACTGAAGCTTTCTTT.

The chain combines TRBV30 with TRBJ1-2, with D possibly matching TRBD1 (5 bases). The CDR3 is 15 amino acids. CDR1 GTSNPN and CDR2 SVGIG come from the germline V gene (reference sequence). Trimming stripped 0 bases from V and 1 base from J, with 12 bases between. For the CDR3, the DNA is TGTGCCTGGAGTGTACGGGGAGGGGTTAACTATGGCTACACCTTC. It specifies CAWSVRGGVNYGYTF.

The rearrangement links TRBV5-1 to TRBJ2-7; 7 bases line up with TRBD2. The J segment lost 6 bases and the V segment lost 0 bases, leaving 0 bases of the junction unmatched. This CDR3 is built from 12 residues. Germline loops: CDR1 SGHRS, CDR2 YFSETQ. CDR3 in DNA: TGCGCCAGCAGCTTGGCGGGGGGCGAGCAGTACTTC. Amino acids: CASSLAGGEQYF.

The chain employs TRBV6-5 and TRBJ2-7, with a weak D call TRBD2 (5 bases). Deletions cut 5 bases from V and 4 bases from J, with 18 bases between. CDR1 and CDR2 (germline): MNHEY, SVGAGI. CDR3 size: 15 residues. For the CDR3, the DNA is TGTGCCAGCAGTCCATCCCGGGGTTGGGGTTACGAGCAGTACTTC. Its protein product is CASSPSRGWGYEQYF.

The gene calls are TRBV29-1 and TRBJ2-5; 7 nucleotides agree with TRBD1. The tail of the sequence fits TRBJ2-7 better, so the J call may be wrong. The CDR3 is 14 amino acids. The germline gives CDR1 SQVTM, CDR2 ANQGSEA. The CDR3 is CRDGPGQGAYEQYF. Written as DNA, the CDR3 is TGCAGAGATGGGCCCGGGCAGGGGGCCTACGAGCAGTACTTC.

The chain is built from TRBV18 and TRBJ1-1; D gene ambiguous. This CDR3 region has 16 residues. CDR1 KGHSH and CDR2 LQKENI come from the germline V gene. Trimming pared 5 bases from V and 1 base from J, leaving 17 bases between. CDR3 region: CASSAASGRPNTEAFF. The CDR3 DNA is TGTGCCAGCTCAGCGGCCTCGGGGAGACCGAACACTGAAGCTTTCTTT.

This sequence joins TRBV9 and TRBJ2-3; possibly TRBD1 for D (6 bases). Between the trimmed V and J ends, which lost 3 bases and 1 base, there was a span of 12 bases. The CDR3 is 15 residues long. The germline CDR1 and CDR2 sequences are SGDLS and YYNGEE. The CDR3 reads CASSDRDTRTDTQYF. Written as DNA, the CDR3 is TGTGCCAGCAGCGACCGGGACACCCGCACAGATACGCAGTATTTT.

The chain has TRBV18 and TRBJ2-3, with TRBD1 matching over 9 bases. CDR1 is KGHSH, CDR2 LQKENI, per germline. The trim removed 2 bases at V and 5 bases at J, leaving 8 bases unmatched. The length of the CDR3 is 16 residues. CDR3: CASSPASQGARDTQYF. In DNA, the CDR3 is TGTGCCAGCTCACCAGCTTCACAGGGGGCGAGAGATACGCAGTATTTT.

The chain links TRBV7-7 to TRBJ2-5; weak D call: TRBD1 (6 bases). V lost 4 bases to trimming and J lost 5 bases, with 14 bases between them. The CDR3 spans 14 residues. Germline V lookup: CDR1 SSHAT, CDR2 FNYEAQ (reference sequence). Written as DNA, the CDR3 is TGTGCCAGCAGCTCACAGGGTGTTTGGGAGACCCAGTACTTC. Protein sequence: CASSSQGVWETQYF.

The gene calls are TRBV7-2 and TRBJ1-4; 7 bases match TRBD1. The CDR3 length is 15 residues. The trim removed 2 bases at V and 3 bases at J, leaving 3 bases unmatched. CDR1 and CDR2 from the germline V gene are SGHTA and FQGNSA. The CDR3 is CASSLLGQSNEKLFF. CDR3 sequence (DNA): TGTGCCAGCAGCTTATTGGGACAGTCTAATGAAAAACTGTTTTTT.

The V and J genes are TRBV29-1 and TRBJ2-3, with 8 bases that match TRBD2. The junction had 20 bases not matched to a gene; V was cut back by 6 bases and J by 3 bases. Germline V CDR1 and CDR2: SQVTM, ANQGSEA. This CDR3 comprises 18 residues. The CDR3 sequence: CSVFAPLRREVITDTQYF. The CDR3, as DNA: TGCAGCGTCTTTGCGCCTCTTCGGCGGGAGGTTATAACAGATACGCAGTATTTT.

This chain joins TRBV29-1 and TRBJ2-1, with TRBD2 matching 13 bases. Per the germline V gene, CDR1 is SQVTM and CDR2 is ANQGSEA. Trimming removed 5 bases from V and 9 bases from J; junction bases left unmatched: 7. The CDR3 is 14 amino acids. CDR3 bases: TGCAGCGTTTCCTGGACTAGCGGGAGTTTTGAGCAGTTCTTC. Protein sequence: CSVSWTSGSFEQFF.

In DNA, the CDR3 is TGTGCCTATCAGACAGATACGCAGTATTTT. Protein: CAYQTDTQYF. The rearrangement uses TRBV6-4 and TRBJ2-3; D remains unclear. The CDR3 runs 10 residues. The V gene lost 11 bases and the J gene lost 3 bases, with 6 bases spanning the gap. Germline V lookup: CDR1 MRHNA, CDR2 SNTAGT.